The 15 T cell receptor beta chains listed next were all sequenced from one sample in a study of blood T cell repertoires in COVID-19. Sequencing used immunoSEQ multiplex PCR; TCRdb keeps in-frame clones, though not all of them. The sample shows 70,000 to 90,000 clones, 90% of them seen only once. Sequencing used peripheral blood. These receptors were obtained from a human donor in a cohort sampled during active COVID-19.

This clone came up once. The CDR3 reads CASSPSYNEKLFF. The CDR3 nucleotides are TGTGCCAGCAGTCCGAGTTATAATGAAAAACTGTTTTTT. The chain is built from TRBV27 and TRBJ1-4; D call uncertain. Per germline, CDR1 MNHEY and CDR2 SMNVEV (reference sequence). This CDR3 contains 13 residues. V lost 5 bases, J lost 4 bases, and 8 bases lay in between.

V gene TRBV7-2 combines with J gene TRBJ2-1; TRBD2 matches at 10 bases. CDR1 SGHTA and CDR2 FQGNSA come from the germline V gene. CDR3 length: 16 amino acids. Germline trimming cut 4 bases from V and 4 bases from J; bases unmatched to any gene: 7. CDR3 sequence (DNA): TGTGCCAGCAGCTCAGCGGGGGGGCTATCGTACAATGAGCAGTTCTTC. The encoded protein is CASSSAGGLSYNEQFF.

This clone was detected once. The chain joins TRBV2 to TRBJ2-3; the D is unclear. Trimming left V 4 bases short and J 11 bases short, with 16 bases between. This CDR3 is 13 amino acids long. Germline-derived CDR1 and CDR2 are SNHLY and FYNNEI. This CDR3 reads CASSVSLPEGQYF. The CDR3 nucleotides read TGTGCCAGCAGTGTTAGCCTCCCCGAAGGGCAGTATTTT.

The chain recombines TRBV5-1 with TRBJ2-1; 14 nucleotides agree with TRBD2. Germline CDR1 reads SGHRS; CDR2 reads YFSETQ. The V segment lost 2 bases and the J segment 6 bases; nucleotides outside the gene matches: 7. The CDR3 has 17 residues. The CDR3 is CASSFTQGLAGANEQFF. The CDR3 DNA reads TGCGCCAGCAGCTTCACCCAGGGACTAGCGGGGGCCAATGAGCAGTTCTTC.

The chain has TRBV3-1 (or the pseudogene TRBV3-2) and TRBJ1-6; D is unclear. The CDR3 runs to 14 residues. Trimming pared 4 bases from V and 2 bases from J, leaving 6 bases between. Germline values: CDR1 LGHDT, CDR2 YNNKEL (reference sequence). The CDR3 coding sequence is TGTGCCAGCAGCCCAGTTCCCTATAATTCACCCCTCCACTTT. Translating it yields CASSPVPYNSPLHF.

This sequence joins TRBV5-1 and TRBJ2-3, with TRBD2 identical over 9 bases. Germline V gene lookup returns CDR1 SGHRS and CDR2 YFSETQ. The CDR3 has 16 residues. V was clipped by 0 bases and J by 6 bases; unmatched bases: 8. As DNA, the CDR3 is TGCGCCAGCAGCTTGGTGGCGGGGGGGGTGATTGATACGCAGTATTTT. Protein: CASSLVAGGVIDTQYF.

This clone occurred once. The chain carries TRBV9 and TRBJ2-1; 10 nucleotides match TRBD2. Germline CDR1 and CDR2: SGDLS and YYNGEE. With V trimmed by 0 bases and J by 10 bases, 10 bases remained unmatched. This CDR3 region has 16 residues. CDR3 region: CASSVAPSGGLGEQFF. CDR3 nucleotide sequence: TGTGCCAGCAGCGTAGCGCCTAGCGGGGGACTTGGAGAGCAGTTCTTC.

The gene calls are TRBV24-1 and TRBJ2-2; no definite D call. Germline CDR1 and CDR2: KGHDR and SFDVKD. V was pared by 8 bases and J by 1 base, with 13 bases between. The CDR3 covers 15 residues. The CDR3 sequence: CATKVEVENTGELFF. Written as DNA, the CDR3 is TGTGCCACCAAGGTCGAGGTGGAGAACACCGGGGAGCTGTTTTTT.

The chain couples TRBV4-3 to TRBJ1-5; D is unresolved. V was trimmed by 0 bases and J by 4 bases, leaving 7 bases between them. The CDR3 is 14 amino acids. Germline CDR1 reads LGHNA; CDR2 reads YSLEER. CDR3: CASSQDLGNQPQHF. CDR3 coding DNA: TGCGCCAGCAGCCAAGATCTAGGTAATCAGCCCCAGCATTTT.

This clone was picked up one time. The chain is built from TRBV14 and TRBJ1-2, with D maybe TRBD1 (5 bases). The V and J ends lost 2 bases and 5 bases respectively, with 21 bases between them. The CDR3 totals 17 residues. The germline V gene has CDR1 SGHDN and CDR2 FVKESK. The CDR3 here is CASSQLRGDVGEYGYTF. CDR3 in DNA: TGTGCCAGCAGCCAACTTCGGGGGGACGTAGGAGAGTATGGCTACACCTTC. The full variable domain, its missing parts supplied by reference TRBV14 and TRBJ1-2, is EAGVTQFPSHSVIEKGQTVTLRCDPISGHDNLYWYRRVMGKEIKFLLHFVKESKQDESGMPNNRFLAERTGGTYSTLKVQPAELEDSGVYFCASSQLRGDVGEYGYTFGSGTRLTVV.

V and J are TRBV7-9 and TRBJ2-7; D remains unclear. The germline CDR1 and CDR2 sequences are SEHNR and FQNEAQ (reference sequence). The CDR3 covers 11 residues. Trimming left V 5 bases short and J 3 bases short, with 5 bases between. The CDR3, as DNA: TGTGCCAGCAGCCTGAGCTACGAGCAGTACTTC. The encoded protein is CASSLSYEQYF.

The CDR3 region has the DNA TGTGCCAGCAGTCCGCTATTATCGCCCCAGCATTTT. Translating gives CASSPLLSPQHF. This rearrangement joins TRBV28 to TRBJ1-5, with no clear D. This CDR3 comprises 12 residues. Germline assignment: CDR1 MDHEN and CDR2 SYDVKM. Trimming took off 5 bases at V and 9 bases at J, with 11 bases between the two ends.

The chain links TRBV18 to TRBJ2-1; 7 positions agree with TRBD1. The CDR3 has 14 residues. V lost 3 bases and J lost 10; bases outside the gene matches: 9. CDR1 and CDR2 from the germline V gene are KGHSH and LQKENI. The CDR3 is CASSPATGTDEQFF. For the CDR3, the DNA is TGTGCCAGCTCACCCGCGACAGGGACCGACGAGCAGTTCTTC.

The rearrangement links TRBV5-6 to TRBJ2-2; TRBD2 matches at 8 bases. This CDR3 is built from 16 residues. The V gene's germline CDR1 is SGHDT and CDR2 YYEEEE. Germline trimming cut 0 bases from V and 7 bases from J; bases unmatched to any gene: 8. In nucleotides, the CDR3 is TGTGCCAGCAGCTTGGCCCCGCGGGGGGCTGGCGGGGAGCTGTTTTTT. Amino acids: CASSLAPRGAGGELFF.

The J gene is TRBJ1-2, the V gene TRBV7-9; possible D gene TRBD1, 6 bases. The CDR3 length is 12 residues. The germline CDR1 and CDR2 sequences are SEHNR and FQNEAQ (reference sequence). With 1 base removed from V and 7 bases from J, the gap between germline ends came to 7 bases. CDR3 DNA sequence: TGTGCCAGCAGCTTAGACAGGGTTGGCTACACCTTC. This codes for CASSLDRVGYTF. Full variable domain (missing parts from reference TRBV7-9 and TRBJ1-2): DTGVSQNPRHKITKRGQNVTFRCDPISEHNRLYWYRQTLGQGPEFLTYFQNEAQLEKSRLLSDRFSAERPKGSFSTLEIQRTEQGDSAMYLCASSLDRVGYTFGSGTRLTVV.